This TCR beta chain was captured by sequencing in a study of T cell responses to AZD1222 COVID-19 vaccine. Whole-study findings and limits: Sampled repertoires all dated from after the peak T cell response. Most donors were white British, females outnumbered males, and clonal diversity was possibly underestimated. Compared with day 0, the breadth and depth of the Spike-specific TCR repertoire rose significantly after two doses of AZD1222.

Only in-frame clones appear in the TCRdb table, and some are missing; sequencing was by immunoSEQ multiplex PCR. Of 90,000 to 95,000 clones in the sample, roughly 90% were seen once. Comments on this clone: Its antigen is not identified.

Trimming stripped 1 base from V and 4 bases from J, with 8 bases between. The CDR3 totals 13 residues. CDR1 LNHDA and CDR2 SQIVND come from the germline V gene (reference sequence). This chain joins TRBV19 and TRBJ2-7; the D is unclear. Source: peripheral blood, taken 28 days after the second AZD1222 dose. This TCR came from an adult who received the AZD1222 COVID-19 vaccine. The CDR3 DNA reads TGTGCCAGTAGTATAGGCCAGCTATACGAGCAGTACTTC. This codes for CASSIGQLYEQYF.